What follows are 25 T cell receptor beta chains derived from one specimen sequenced in a study of cytomegalovirus exposure and HLA in healthy donors. The PCR made use of 60 Vbeta and 13 Jbeta primers. This table comes from immunoSEQ multiplex PCR, and its TCRdb copy is limited to in-frame clones, with some not included. This table holds 200,000 or so clones, about two thirds found once. The material sequenced was PBMCs. These receptors were taken from a man in his forties in good health and CMV-seropositive.

The rearrangement joins TRBV6-1 to TRBJ1-5; unclear D gene. CDR3 length: 15 residues. Germline V gene data show CDR1 as MNHNS and CDR2 as SASEGT. V was clipped by 1 base and J by 10 bases, with 17 bases between them. The CDR3 DNA is TGTGCCAGCAGTGAAGAGGACGGGAGATTGAACCCCCAGCATTTT. Its translation is CASSEEDGRLNPQHF.

V and J are TRBV10-1 and TRBJ1-2, with 7 positions matching TRBD1. CDR3 length: 18 residues. CDR1 is WNHNN, CDR2 SYGVQD, per germline (reference sequence). The J segment lost 5 bases and the V segment lost 6 bases, leaving 21 bases of the junction unmatched. The CDR3 nucleotides are TGCGCCAGCAGCACTTTCTCGGACAGGCCGAATTGGGATTATGGCTACACCTTC. This codes for CASSTFSDRPNWDYGYTF.

This clone came up a few times. The gene calls are TRBV7-9 and TRBJ2-5; 10 positions match TRBD2. With V trimmed by 1 base and J by 4 bases, 3 bases remained unmatched. There are 15 residues in the CDR3. Germline V CDR1 and CDR2: SEHNR, FQNEAQ (reference sequence). The CDR3 reads CASSLEAGGRETQYF. CDR3 coding DNA: TGTGCCAGCAGCTTAGAAGCGGGGGGGCGAGAGACCCAGTACTTC.

V is TRBV29-1 and J is TRBJ1-3, with 7 bases lining up with TRBD1. Germline CDR1 is SQVTM and CDR2 is ANQGSEA. V was clipped by 6 bases and J by 7 bases; unmatched bases: 9. The CDR3 has 13 amino acids. The CDR3 loop is CSVLQGPRNTIYF. CDR3 sequence (DNA): TGCAGCGTCCTACAGGGGCCTCGGAACACCATATATTTT.

The chain uses TRBV13 and TRBJ2-3, with 7 nucleotides matching TRBD1. Germline assignment: CDR1 PRHDT and CDR2 FYEKMQ (reference sequence). This CDR3 is built from 16 residues. V trimming: 5 bases; J trimming: 6 bases; junction bases outside the gene matches: 14. DNA of the CDR3: TGTGCCAGCAGCGCCGAGGGGGCCACCACGCCTGATACGCAGTATTTT. As protein: CASSAEGATTPDTQYF.

V gene TRBV10-3 combines with J gene TRBJ2-3; 8 nucleotides align to TRBD2. V lost 10 bases, J lost 4 bases, and 10 bases stayed unmatched. Germline V gene sequence: CDR1 ENHRY, CDR2 SYGVKD. The length of the CDR3 is 14 residues. CDR3 sequence reads: CATLTGGLADTQYF. DNA of the CDR3: TGTGCCACCTTGACGGGGGGGCTTGCAGATACGCAGTATTTT.

The J gene is TRBJ2-7, the V gene TRBV11-2; 13 nucleotides agree with TRBD2. Germline loops: CDR1 SGHAT, CDR2 FQNNGV. This CDR3 is 15 amino acids long. Unmatched junction bases numbered 6, after V lost 4 bases and J lost 6 bases. CDR3 nucleotides: TGTGCCAGCAGCTCCTGGACTAGCGGGGGTTCCGAGCAGTACTTC. It is translated as CASSSWTSGGSEQYF.

The chain recombines TRBV29-1 with TRBJ1-1; TRBD1 is a possible D gene (5 bases). CDR3 length: 13 residues. Trimming shortened V by 8 bases and J by 3 bases, and 16 bases separated the two germline ends. Germline CDR1 reads SQVTM; CDR2 reads ANQGSEA. CDR3 nucleotides: TGCAGCCCAAAGCAGGGAGGAGACACTGAAGCTTTCTTT. Its translation: CSPKQGGDTEAFF.

This chain joins TRBV10-2 and TRBJ2-1; the D is unclear. V gave up 7 bases and J gave up 9 bases, with 16 bases separating them. CDR1 and CDR2 (germline): WSHSY, SAAADI. The CDR3 length is 13 residues. The DNA for the CDR3 is TGCGCCAGCAATTCCAGGCTTGACGGTGAGCAGTTCTTC. Its protein product is CASNSRLDGEQFF.

The rearrangement joins TRBV5-6 to TRBJ2-5; TRBD2 might be the D (6 bases). The DNA end favors TRBJ2-7, so the J call may be wrong. CDR1 SGHDT and CDR2 YYEEEE come from the germline V gene. The CDR3 loop spans 14 amino acids. Here the CDR3 reads CASSLGIWRAEQYF. CDR3 nucleotides: TGTGCCAGCAGCTTGGGTATATGGAGGGCCGAGCAGTACTTC.

Concerning this clone itself: The sample contains more than one DNA sequence encoding this CDR3. The chain uses TRBV6-5 and TRBJ1-2, with 7 bases lining up with TRBD1. From germline, CDR1 is MNHEY and CDR2 SVGAGI. The V and J ends lost 6 bases and 7 bases, in that order; junction bases with no gene match: 2. The CDR3 runs 11 residues. The CDR3 region is CASRRQGGYTF. DNA of the CDR3: TGTGCCAGCAGACGACAGGGTGGCTACACCTTC.

This sequence joins TRBV4-2 and TRBJ2-7; 11 positions match TRBD2. Germline V lookup: CDR1 LGHNA, CDR2 YNFKEQ. The CDR3 loop spans 17 amino acids. Trimming removed 1 base from V and 4 bases from J; junction bases left unmatched: 9. CDR3 protein: CASSQGLAGGASYEQYF. The CDR3, as DNA: TGTGCCAGCAGCCAAGGGCTAGCGGGGGGTGCGTCGTACGAGCAGTACTTC.

The chain employs TRBV19 and TRBJ1-2, with D unclear. From germline, CDR1 is LNHDA and CDR2 SQIVND (reference sequence). The CDR3 length is 16 residues. The germline V and J ends were trimmed by 1 base and 7 bases, with 19 bases remaining between them. CDR3 protein: CASSIVRLDQLVGYTF. Here the CDR3 DNA reads TGTGCCAGTAGTATAGTACGGCTAGACCAACTGGTTGGCTACACCTTC. Based on the CDR3 plus reference TRBV19 and TRBJ1-2, the full variable domain is DGGITQSPKYLFRKEGQNVTLSCEQNLNHDAMYWYRQDPGQGLRLIYYSQIVNDFQKGDIAEGYSVSREKKESFPLTVTSAQKNPTAFYLCASSIVRLDQLVGYTFGSGTRLTVV.

The V call is TRBV25-1, the J call TRBJ1-3; D might be TRBD1 (5 bases). Trimming took off 4 bases at V and 0 bases at J, with 10 bases between the two ends. The germline CDR1 and CDR2 sequences are MGHDK and SYGVNS. The CDR3 is 15 amino acids. CDR3 sequence reads: CASSGGGFSGNTIYF. The CDR3 DNA is TGTGCCAGCAGTGGGGGGGGGTTCTCTGGAAACACCATATATTTT.

The rearrangement joins TRBV6-5 to TRBJ2-2, with 7 bases aligning to TRBD2. Germline V gene sequence: CDR1 MNHEY, CDR2 SVGAGI. The CDR3 sequence is 14 residues long. The ends lost 5 bases at V and 7 bases at J; junction bases unmatched: 7. CDR3 in DNA: TGTGCCAGCAGTCCGGGGGGTTCCTTCGGGGAGCTGTTTTTT. It codes for CASSPGGSFGELFF.

This clone was observed a few times. The chain couples TRBV5-4 to TRBJ2-7; 9 nucleotides match TRBD1. V trimming: 3 bases; J trimming: 3 bases; junction bases outside the gene matches: 10. Germline values: CDR1 SGHNT, CDR2 YYREEE (reference sequence). The CDR3 totals 16 residues. CDR3 sequence reads: CASSSRGRTGDYEQYF. For the CDR3, the DNA is TGTGCCAGCAGCTCCCGGGGGAGGACAGGGGACTACGAGCAGTACTTC.

This chain joins TRBV19 and TRBJ1-5; TRBD1 might be the D (5 bases). The germline CDR1 and CDR2 sequences are LNHDA and SQIVND (reference sequence). V gave up 5 bases and J gave up 1 base, with 15 bases separating them. The CDR3 has 16 amino acids. The CDR3 DNA follows: TGTGCCAGTAGTCCAACGGGGGGGAGAAGCAATCAGCCCCAGCATTTT. Translation gives CASSPTGGRSNQPQHF.

This clone is a singleton in its sample. The genes are TRBV5-4 and TRBJ1-2, with 8 bases lining up with TRBD1. The CDR3 is made up of 15 amino acids. CDR1 and CDR2 (germline): SGHNT, YYREEE (reference sequence). V was clipped by 4 bases and J by 3 bases; unmatched bases: 8. The CDR3 coding sequence is TGTGCCAGCAGCGGCGGACAGGGTCTCCACTATGGCTACACCTTC. Amino acids: CASSGGQGLHYGYTF.

The CDR3 sequence: CASSLRSSSPNEQFF. The CDR3 nucleotides read TGTGCCAGCAGCTTACGGTCTAGTTCTCCCAATGAGCAGTTCTTC. V is TRBV7-3 and J is TRBJ2-1; no reliable D call. V was cut by 2 bases and J by 6 bases, with 14 bases left in between. Germline V gene data show CDR1 as SGHTA and CDR2 as FQGTGA. CDR3 length: 15 amino acids.

This sequence joins TRBV14 and TRBJ2-7, with D possibly TRBD1 on 8 matching bases. Trimming removed 2 bases from V and 6 bases from J, with 20 bases in between. This CDR3 has 16 residues. Germline CDR1 SGHDN, CDR2 FVKESK. CDR3 residues: CASSQKGQYRGGEQYF. The DNA of the CDR3 is TGTGCCAGCAGCCAAAAGGGTCAATACAGGGGGGGCGAGCAGTACTTC.

The J gene is TRBJ1-1, the V gene TRBV7-9, with 8 bases lining up with TRBD1. The CDR3 covers 14 residues. Germline V gives CDR1 SEHNR, CDR2 FQNEAQ (reference sequence). V lost 1 base to trimming and J lost 4 bases; unmatched junction nucleotides: 2. The DNA of the CDR3 is TGTGCCAGCAGCTTAGGTGGGACAGGCACTGAAGCTTTCTTT. Translated: CASSLGGTGTEAFF.

This clone has only one observation. The genes are TRBV6-5 and TRBJ2-5, with D perhaps TRBD2 (6 bases). The V end lost 1 base, the J end lost 5 bases, and 17 bases lay between the germline ends. Germline V lookup: CDR1 MNHEY, CDR2 SVGAGI. The CDR3 sequence is 16 residues long. The CDR3 DNA reads TGTGCCAGCAGTTACTTCGTGGGGGGTTTGGCGGAGACCCAGTACTTC. This codes for CASSYFVGGLAETQYF.

The chain couples TRBV13 to TRBJ1-6; TRBD1 might be the D (6 bases). The CDR3 sequence is 15 residues long. The V gene lost 5 bases and the J gene lost 8 bases, with 16 bases spanning the gap. Germline lookup yields CDR1 PRHDT and CDR2 FYEKMQ (reference sequence). The CDR3 region has the DNA TGTGCCAGCAGCCTCCGGACAGCGGGGCATTCACCCCTCCACTTT. It yields the protein CASSLRTAGHSPLHF.

As DNA, the CDR3 is TGTGCCAGCAGCTTAGAAGGGACTAGCGGGGGCAATGAGCAGTTCTTC. Translation: CASSLEGTSGGNEQFF. The rearrangement uses TRBV7-2 and TRBJ2-1, with 14 bases aligning to TRBD2. Germline CDR1 is SGHTA and CDR2 is FQGNSA. The J segment lost 6 bases and the V segment lost 1 base, leaving 2 bases of the junction unmatched. The CDR3 runs to 16 residues.

V and J are TRBV7-6 and TRBJ1-4; D call uncertain. Germline V gene lookup returns CDR1 SGHVS and CDR2 FNYEAQ. This CDR3 spans 14 amino acids. The ends were cut back, 5 bases at V and 10 bases at J, with 17 bases in the middle. Here the CDR3 reads CASSLEVPPGKLFF. The DNA for the CDR3 is TGTGCCAGCAGCCTGGAGGTTCCACCTGGAAAACTGTTTTTT.